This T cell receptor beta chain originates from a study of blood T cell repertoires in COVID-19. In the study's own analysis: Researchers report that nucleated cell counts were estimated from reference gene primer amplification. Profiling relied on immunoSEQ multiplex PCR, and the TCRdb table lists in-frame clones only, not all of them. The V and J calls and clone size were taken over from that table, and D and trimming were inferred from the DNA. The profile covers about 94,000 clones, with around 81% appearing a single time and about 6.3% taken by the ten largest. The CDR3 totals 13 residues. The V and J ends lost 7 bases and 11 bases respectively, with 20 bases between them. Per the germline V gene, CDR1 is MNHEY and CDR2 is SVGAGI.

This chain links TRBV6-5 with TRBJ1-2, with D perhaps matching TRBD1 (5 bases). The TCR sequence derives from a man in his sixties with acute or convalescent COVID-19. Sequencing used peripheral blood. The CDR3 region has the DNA TGTGCCAGCAAGAGTCCAGGGCTTCGCCGTTACACCTTC. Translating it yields CASKSPGLRRYTF.